These 11 T cell receptor beta chains originate from one sample sequenced in a study of cytomegalovirus exposure and HLA in healthy donors. Sequencing used immunoSEQ multiplex PCR; TCRdb keeps in-frame clones, though not all of them. This sample yields under 200,000 clones, of which about 96% are seen a single time; 0.89% belongs to the top ten. Specimen: PBMCs. These receptors were taken from a young woman in good health and CMV-seronegative.

This chain uses TRBV5-1 with TRBJ2-5, with 12 bases lining up with TRBD2. The trim removed 6 bases at V and 5 bases at J, leaving 5 bases unmatched. CDR1 SGHRS and CDR2 YFSETQ come from the germline V gene. The CDR3 consists of 14 residues. The DNA of the CDR3 is TGCGCCAGCACCCGACTAGCGGGGGCCGAGACCCAGTACTTC. It codes for CASTRLAGAETQYF.

The chain has TRBV7-2 and TRBJ1-1; 7 bases are shared with TRBD1. CDR1 SGHTA and CDR2 FQGNSA come from the germline V gene. This CDR3 is built from 14 residues. V was pared by 5 bases and J by 4 bases, with 7 bases of the junction left unmatched. In nucleotides, the CDR3 is TGTGCCAGCAGCCGACAGGGTCTCGCCACTGAAGCTTTCTTT. Its translation is CASSRQGLATEAFF. Full variable domain (missing parts from reference TRBV7-2 and TRBJ1-1): GAGVSQSPSNKVTEKGKDVELRCDPISGHTALYWYRQSLGQGLEFLIYFQGNSAPDKSGLPSDRFSAERTGGSVSTLTIQRTQQEDSAVYLCASSRQGLATEAFFGQGTRLTVV.

This chain connects TRBV11-2 to TRBJ2-7, with 7 bases matching TRBD1. Trimming took 3 bases from V and 3 from J; bases not matched to a gene: 8. CDR1 is SGHAT, CDR2 FQNNGV, per germline. This CDR3 is built from 15 residues. In DNA form, the CDR3 reads TGTGCCAGCAGCTTCACTGGACAGGTCAACTACGAGCAGTACTTC. It is translated as CASSFTGQVNYEQYF.

The count of this clone is one. Sequence at one end of the junction differs from germline and may be a read error. The rearrangement joins TRBV7-9 to TRBJ2-2; the D gene is possibly TRBD1 (5 bases). Per germline, CDR1 SEHNR and CDR2 FQNEAQ (reference sequence). This CDR3 is built from 19 residues. This chain's CDR3 is CASSPHRLGLDNNIGELFF. For the CDR3, the DNA is TGTGCCAGCAGCCCCCACCGCCTGGGGCTAGACAATAACATCGGGGAGCTGTTTTTT.

The V call is TRBV4-2, the J call TRBJ2-1, with TRBD1 as a possible D gene (7 bases). V lost 0 bases, J lost 0 bases, and 12 bases lay in between. The CDR3 is 17 amino acids. Germline V CDR1 and CDR2: LGHNA, YNFKEQ. The CDR3 DNA follows: TGTGCCAGCAGCCAAGACAGGGGGGACAACTCCTACAATGAGCAGTTCTTC. This sequence encodes CASSQDRGDNSYNEQFF.

The rearrangement joins TRBV30 to TRBJ2-3, with 9 bases lining up with TRBD2. This CDR3 has 15 amino acids. Germline loops: CDR1 GTSNPN, CDR2 SVGIG (reference sequence). V shed 0 bases and J 4 bases; nucleotides not matched to a gene: 5. CDR3 in DNA: TGTGCCTGGAGTGTACCAGCGGGGGGCCCAGATACGCAGTATTTT. Protein: CAWSVPAGGPDTQYF.

The rearrangement links TRBV27 to TRBJ2-7; 9 bases align to TRBD2. V was pared by 3 bases and J by 4 bases, with 7 bases of the junction left unmatched. This CDR3 has 15 amino acids. CDR1 and CDR2 from the germline V gene are MNHEY and SMNVEV (reference sequence). CDR3 bases: TGTGCCAGCAGTTTGAGAGGCGGGGGGGTTTACGAGCAGTACTTC. This gives the protein CASSLRGGGVYEQYF.

The chain carries TRBV2 and TRBJ2-3; D is possibly TRBD2 (6 bases). The V and J ends lost 5 bases and 3 bases respectively, with 15 bases between them. This CDR3 is 15 amino acids long. Germline V gene data show CDR1 as SNHLY and CDR2 as FYNNEI. Here the CDR3 DNA reads TGTGCCAGCAGTCGGGGGTATGGGGGGACAGATACGCAGTATTTT. Translation gives CASSRGYGGTDTQYF.

The genes are TRBV11-3 and TRBJ2-1; 10 bases align to TRBD2. CDR3 length equals 17 residues. V lost 2 bases to trimming and J lost 4 bases; unmatched junction nucleotides: 8. The germline V gene encodes CDR1 SGHNT and CDR2 YENEEA. DNA for the CDR3: TGTGCCAGCAGCTTACAGGCTAGCGGGGGAGTTTACAATGAGCAGTTCTTC. Protein sequence: CASSLQASGGVYNEQFF.

The chain couples TRBV9 to TRBJ2-1, with TRBD2 matching 11 bases. Trimming at V came to 2 bases and at J to 7 bases, leaving 5 bases not matched to a gene. The CDR3 has 15 amino acids. From germline, CDR1 is SGDLS and CDR2 YYNGEE. The CDR3, as DNA: TGTGCCAGCAGCGTTAGCGGGGGGGCCACGAATGAGCAGTTCTTC. Translating it yields CASSVSGGATNEQFF.

The V gene is TRBV9, the J gene TRBJ2-2; 11 bases line up with TRBD2. Germline V gene lookup returns CDR1 SGDLS and CDR2 YYNGEE. The V segment lost 3 bases and the J segment 6 bases; nucleotides outside the gene matches: 7. The CDR3 runs 16 residues. CDR3 loop: CASSDQTSGDSGELFF. CDR3 in DNA: TGTGCCAGCAGCGATCAGACTAGCGGGGATTCCGGGGAGCTGTTTTTT.